Below are 18 T cell receptor beta chains sequenced from a single sample in a study of cytomegalovirus exposure and HLA in healthy donors. Primers: 60 Vbeta forward and 13 Jbeta reverse. Produced via immunoSEQ multiplex PCR; TCRdb's table is partial and in-frame only. This table holds fewer than 150,000 clones, approximately 80% found once. Specimen: PBMCs. Receptors were obtained from a human donor in good health.

This chain's CDR3 is CASSLSGTSYEQYF. CDR3 DNA sequence: TGCGCCAGCAGCTTGTCGGGTACCTCCTACGAGCAGTACTTC. V gene TRBV5-1 combines with J gene TRBJ2-7; D ambiguous. The CDR3 spans 14 residues. The V end lost 1 base, the J end lost 0 bases, and 8 bases lay between the germline ends. Germline V gene lookup returns CDR1 SGHRS and CDR2 YFSETQ.

This clone was seen once. The chain links TRBV6-6 to TRBJ1-1; TRBD1 might be the D (6 bases). Germline lookup yields CDR1 MNHNY and CDR2 SVGAGI (reference sequence). The CDR3 consists of 14 residues. V lost 5 bases to trimming and J lost 6 bases, with 16 bases between them. This chain's CDR3 is CASSTSGAAAEAFF. The CDR3 coding sequence is TGTGCCAGCAGTACCTCAGGGGCAGCCGCTGAAGCTTTCTTT.

This chain connects TRBV6-5 to TRBJ1-5; weak D call: TRBD1 (6 bases). V shed 5 bases and J shed 5 bases, with 16 bases lying between them. The CDR3 is 15 residues long. Germline lookup yields CDR1 MNHEY and CDR2 SVGAGI. This CDR3 reads CASSPRRDTDQPQHF. CDR3 coding DNA: TGTGCCAGCAGTCCACGCCGGGACACCGATCAGCCCCAGCATTTT.

In its sample, this clone was seen a few times. This chain joins TRBV2 and TRBJ2-7; D might be TRBD2 (6 bases). V was cut by 8 bases and J by 0 bases, with 14 bases left in between. The CDR3 runs to 14 residues. CDR1 is SNHLY, CDR2 FYNNEI, per germline. The DNA of the CDR3 is TGTGCCAGCGGGCGGGACCAGAGCTCCTACGAGCAGTACTTC. Translated, it gives CASGRDQSSYEQYF. The variable domain in full, with the rest retrieved from reference TRBV2 and TRBJ2-7, is EPEVTQTPSHQVTQMGQEVILRCVPISNHLYFYWYRQILGQKVEFLVSFYNNEISEKSEIFDDQFSVERPDGSNFTLKIRSTKLEDSAMYFCASGRDQSSYEQYFGPGTRLTVT.

The chain couples TRBV11-2 to TRBJ1-1, with D possibly TRBD1 on 6 matching bases. The V gene's germline CDR1 is SGHAT and CDR2 FQNNGV. There are 13 residues in the CDR3. V lost 2 bases and J lost 4, with 8 bases in between. The CDR3 DNA reads TGTGCCAGCAGCTTACAGGGGAGCACTGAAGCTTTCTTT. This encodes CASSLQGSTEAFF. Together with reference TRBV11-2 and TRBJ1-1, the CDR3 gives the full variable domain: EAGVAQSPRYKIIEKRQSVAFWCNPISGHATLYWYQQILGQGPKLLIQFQNNGVVDDSQLPKDRFSAERLKGVDSTLKIQPAKLEDSAVYLCASSLQGSTEAFFGQGTRLTVV.

This sequence joins TRBV9 and TRBJ2-7; 10 nucleotides match TRBD1. CDR1 and CDR2 (germline): SGDLS, YYNGEE. CDR3 size: 15 residues. J was trimmed by 1 base and V by 0 bases; bases with no gene match: 1. This CDR3 is CASSVGTGGSYEQYF. CDR3 coding DNA: TGTGCCAGCAGCGTAGGGACAGGGGGATCCTACGAGCAGTACTTC.

The J gene is TRBJ2-7, the V gene TRBV25-1; TRBD1 matches at 9 bases. Per the germline V gene, CDR1 is MGHDK and CDR2 is SYGVNS. V shed 4 bases and J 2 bases; nucleotides not matched to a gene: 3. The CDR3 is 14 amino acids. Here the CDR3 reads CASSGRQGAYEQYF. The CDR3 DNA follows: TGTGCCAGCAGTGGCCGACAGGGGGCCTACGAGCAGTACTTC.

The chain couples TRBV2 to TRBJ2-3; TRBD2 matches 8 bases. CDR3 length: 18 residues. The trim removed 1 base at V and 1 base at J, leaving 10 bases unmatched. The germline V gene encodes CDR1 SNHLY and CDR2 FYNNEI. The CDR3 bases are TGTGCCAGCAGTGAAGGGTGGCGACTAGCGAGGGGCACAGATACGCAGTATTTT. Protein product: CASSEGWRLARGTDTQYF.

This clone was recorded a few times. The V call is TRBV6-6, the J call TRBJ2-2; TRBD2 agrees at 7 bases. The CDR3 extends over 14 amino acids. Germline V CDR1 and CDR2: MNHNY, SVGAGI (reference sequence). J gave up 7 bases and V 1 base, and 3 bases lay outside the gene matches. In DNA form, the CDR3 reads TGTGCCAGCAGTTACTGGACTAGTGGCGGGGAGCTGTTTTTT. Its translation is CASSYWTSGGELFF.

The J gene is TRBJ2-3, the V gene TRBV6-1; D not certain. V was pared by 6 bases and J by 0 bases, with 4 bases between. The CDR3 is made up of 12 amino acids. In germline, CDR1 is MNHNS, CDR2 SASEGT. CDR3 bases: TGTGCCAGCAGGACTAGCACAGATACGCAGTATTTT. It is translated as CASRTSTDTQYF.

As DNA, the CDR3 is TGTGCCAGCAGTGTACAGGGGGCGGTAGGAAACACCATATATTTT. It specifies CASSVQGAVGNTIYF. The genes are TRBV2 and TRBJ1-3, with 9 bases that match TRBD1. V shed 4 bases, J shed 4 bases, and the junction held 5 bases outside the gene matches. CDR3 length equals 15 residues. Germline assignment: CDR1 SNHLY and CDR2 FYNNEI. The full variable domain, completed using reference TRBV2 and TRBJ1-3, is EPEVTQTPSHQVTQMGQEVILRCVPISNHLYFYWYRQILGQKVEFLVSFYNNEISEKSEIFDDQFSVERPDGSNFTLKIRSTKLEDSAMYFCASSVQGAVGNTIYFGEGSWLTVV.

CDR3 nucleotide sequence: TGTGCCAGCAGTTCCGCGGGACAGGACTACGAGCAGTACTTC. Protein: CASSSAGQDYEQYF. This chain links TRBV28 with TRBJ2-5, with 8 positions matching TRBD1. The last part of the DNA fits TRBJ2-7 better; the J call may be wrong. The CDR3 is made up of 14 amino acids. Germline V lookup: CDR1 MDHEN, CDR2 SYDVKM.

This clone has a handful of counts. The junction and the germline gene differ at one end; a read error may be behind it. The genes are TRBV7-9 and TRBJ2-7; perhaps D is TRBD1 or TRBD2 (6 bases each). The V gene's germline CDR1 is SEHNR and CDR2 FQNEAQ (reference sequence). The CDR3 has 16 amino acids. The CDR3: CSSSLGGTRAYYEQYF. The CDR3, as DNA: TGTTCCAGCAGCTTAGGGGGGACAAGGGCCTACTACGAGCAGTACTTC.

To note about this clone: The identical CDR3 is also encoded by other nucleotide sequences in the sample. The chain couples TRBV6-5 to TRBJ2-7; D possibly corresponds to TRBD1 (6 bases). Germline CDR1 and CDR2: MNHEY and SVGAGI. The CDR3 loop spans 14 amino acids. Trimming cost V 0 bases and J 1 base, with 7 bases left between them. CDR3 amino acids: CASSYSGGSYEQYF. DNA for the CDR3: TGTGCCAGCAGTTACTCAGGGGGATCCTACGAGCAGTACTTC.

V gene TRBV7-3 combines with J gene TRBJ1-2, with TRBD1 matching 9 bases. Per germline, CDR1 SGHTA and CDR2 FQGTGA. The CDR3 sequence is 15 residues long. V shed 4 bases, J shed 7 bases, and the junction held 10 bases outside the gene matches. In DNA, the CDR3 is TGTGCCAGCAGCTCCAAGGACAGGGGTTTGGGTGGCTACACCTTC. Its protein product is CASSSKDRGLGGYTF.

This chain uses TRBV7-6 with TRBJ2-1; the D gene is possibly TRBD2 (5 bases). The germline CDR1 and CDR2 sequences are SGHVS and FNYEAQ. The CDR3 runs to 17 residues. V gave up 1 base and J gave up 0 bases, with 13 bases separating them. Here the CDR3 reads CASSLVFGVLSYNEQFF. DNA of the CDR3: TGTGCCAGCAGCTTAGTCTTCGGGGTCCTCTCCTACAATGAGCAGTTCTTC.

The V call is TRBV7-3, the J call TRBJ1-2; D is undetermined. Germline assignment: CDR1 SGHTA and CDR2 FQGTGA. This CDR3 is built from 13 residues. V lost 2 bases to trimming and J lost 3 bases, with 7 bases between them. In DNA form, the CDR3 reads TGTGCCAGCAGCTTAGAGCCTGACTATGGCTACACCTTC. It is translated as CASSLEPDYGYTF.

The CDR3 protein is CASSHGGRTYEQYF. The CDR3 DNA reads TGTGCCAGCAGCCACGGAGGAAGGACCTACGAGCAGTACTTC. The V gene is TRBV6-6, the J gene TRBJ2-7, with D perhaps TRBD2 (5 bases). Germline CDR1 reads MNHNY; CDR2 reads SVGAGI (reference sequence). V dropped 6 bases and J dropped 2 bases, with 14 bases sitting between them. This CDR3 is built from 14 residues.